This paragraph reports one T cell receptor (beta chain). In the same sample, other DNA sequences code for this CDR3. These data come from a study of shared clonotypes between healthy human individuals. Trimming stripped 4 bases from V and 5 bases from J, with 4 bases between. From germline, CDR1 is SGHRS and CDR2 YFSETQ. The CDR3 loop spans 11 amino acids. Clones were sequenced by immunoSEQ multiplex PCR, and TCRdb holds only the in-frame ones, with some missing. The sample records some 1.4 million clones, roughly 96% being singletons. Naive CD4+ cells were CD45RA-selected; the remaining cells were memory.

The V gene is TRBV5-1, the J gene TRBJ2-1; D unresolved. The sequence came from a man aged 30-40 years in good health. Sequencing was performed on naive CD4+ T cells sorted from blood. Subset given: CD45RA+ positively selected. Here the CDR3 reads CASSVNNEQFF. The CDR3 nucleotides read TGCGCCAGCAGCGTCAACAATGAGCAGTTCTTC.